Listed below are T cell receptor beta chains from one sample, sequenced in a study of blood T cell repertoires in COVID-19. This table comes from immunoSEQ multiplex PCR, and its TCRdb copy is limited to in-frame clones, with some not included. The sample lists 200,000 to 300,000 clones; around nine tenths were seen once. The specimen sequenced was peripheral blood. The origin of the receptors is a woman aged 60-75 years with COVID-19, enrolled during active disease. Both conserved end residues are part of each CDR3. D genes are given only for firm matches. Size values are once, few and many counts, or a class for expanded clones, and some rows have none.

TRBJ1-1	-	TRBD1	TRBV7-9	TGTGCCAGCAGCTGGACAGGGATCAACACTGAAGCTTTCTTT	CASSWTGINTEAFF
TRBJ2-3	-	-	TRBV6-4	TGTGCCAGCAGGGCTAGCGGCACAGATACGCAGTATTTT	CASRASGTDTQYF
TRBJ2-7	-	TRBD1	TRBV5-1	TGCGCCAGCAGCTTATGGACAGGGATATACGAGCAGTACTTC	CASSLWTGIYEQYF
TRBJ2-1	-	TRBD2	TRBV28	TGTGCCAGCAGTTTAGCGATAGGGACTAGGTACAATGAGCAGTTCTTC	CASSLAIGTRYNEQFF
TRBJ2-5	-	TRBD2	TRBV27	TGTGCCAGCAGTTTACGCGGGAGGGCCCTTGAGACCCAGTACTTC	CASSLRGRALETQYF
TRBJ1-2	-	-	TRBV7-9	TGTGCCAGCAGCTTAGGGGTGGGTCAGGGCGAGACCGGCTACACCTTC	CASSLGVGQGETGYTF
TRBJ2-1	-	TRBD2	TRBV7-6	TGTGCCAGCAGCTTAGTTGGTCCTAGCGGGGACTCCTACAATGAGCAGTTCTTC	CASSLVGPSGDSYNEQFF
TRBJ2-2	-	TRBD2	TRBV5-4	TGTGCCAGCAGCTTGGGAGGGAGGGCCGGGGAGCTGTTTTTT	CASSLGGRAGELFF
TRBJ1-2	-	TRBD1	TRBV29-1	TGCAGCGTTGAAGATCAGAGTCAGGGGGATGGCTACACCTTC	CSVEDQSQGDGYTF
TRBJ1-3	few	-	TRBV19	TGTGCCAGTACCCCGGGTGGATACTCTGGAAACACCATATATTTT	CASTPGGYSGNTIYF
TRBJ2-1	-	TRBD1	TRBV7-9	TGTGCCAGCAGCTTTGTGGGGCAGGGGGCCTTGGAGCAGTTCTTC	CASSFVGQGALEQFF
TRBJ1-1	-	-	TRBV28	TGTGCCAGCAGCCGTACAGGGCTACAGGCTGAAGCTTTCTTT	CASSRTGLQAEAFF
TRBJ2-1	-	-	TRBV7-2	TGTGCCAGCAGCTTAGAAGGACTAAATGAGCAGTTCTTC	CASSLEGLNEQFF
TRBJ2-7	-	-	TRBV9	TGTGCCAGCAGCCCCGGACAGTACGAGCAGTACTTC	CASSPGQYEQYF
TRBJ1-2	-	TRBD1	TRBV6-5	TGTGCCAGCAGTTACCGGGGACAGGGATCCTATGGCTACACCTTC	CASSYRGQGSYGYTF
TRBJ2-3	-	-	TRBV14	TGTGCCAGCAGCCCACTAGGGAGCACAGATACGCAGTATTTT	CASSPLGSTDTQYF
TRBJ1-4	-	TRBD1	TRBV5-1	TGCGCCAGCAGCTTGTTTGCAGGGGGTAATGAAAAACTGTTTTTT	CASSLFAGGNEKLFF
TRBJ2-5	-	-	TRBV20-1	TGCAGTGCTAGAACGGGAGAGTCCCAGTACTTC	CSARTGESQYF
TRBJ1-1	few	-	TRBV28	TGTGCCAGCAGTGGCGGACTGTTTGAAGCTTTCTTT	CASSGGLFEAFF
TRBJ2-2	once	TRBD2	TRBV4-3	TGCGCCAGCAGCCCCTCTAGCGGGAGAACGAACACCGGGGAGCTGTTTTTT	CASSPSSGRTNTGELFF
TRBJ2-7	-	TRBD2	TRBV30	TGTGCCTGGAGTGTAGGTAACCCGACAGGCCAGACTAGCGGGAGGGGACCCGGTCAGTACTTC	CAWSVGNPTGQTSGRGPGQYF
TRBJ1-3	-	TRBD1	TRBV2	TGTGCCAGCAGTCGGGACAGGGGGCCTGGAAACACCATATATTTT	CASSRDRGPGNTIYF
TRBJ2-1	-	-	TRBV6-1	TGTGCCAGCGGTGACAGGATCTCCTACAATGAGCAGTTCTTC	CASGDRISYNEQFF
TRBJ2-1	-	TRBD2	TRBV5-1	TGCGCCAGCAGCGTTCCGCAAACCGGGACTAGCGGGAGACCCTCCTACAATGAGCAGTTCTTC	CASSVPQTGTSGRPSYNEQFF
TRBJ2-7	-	TRBD1	TRBV2	TGTGCCACCAGCCGGGAACAGGGGGCCTACGAGCAGTACTTC	CATSREQGAYEQYF
TRBJ2-2	-	-	TRBV18	TGTGCCAGCTCACCGCTCGCGTTCACCGGGGAGCTGTTTTTT	CASSPLAFTGELFF
TRBJ2-1	-	-	TRBV3-1/TRBV3-2	TGTGCCAGCAGCCACCGGGGACTCCACAATGAGCAGTTCTTC	CASSHRGLHNEQFF
TRBJ1-4	-	-	TRBV5-1	TGCGCCAGCAGCGTGACAGACCCAACTAATGAAAAACTGTTTTTT	CASSVTDPTNEKLFF
TRBJ1-6	-	-	TRBV10-3	TGTGCCATCAGTGAATTCAGCAGCGATAATTCACCCCTCCACTTT	CAISEFSSDNSPLHF
TRBJ1-5	-	-	TRBV21-1	TGTGCCAGCAGCAAAGCCCCAGGGAGGAGCAATCAGCCCCAGCATTTT	CASSKAPGRSNQPQHF
TRBJ1-1	-	-	TRBV6-1	TGTGCCAGCACCCTTAGGAGGGCTAACACTGAAGCTTTCTTT	CASTLRRANTEAFF
TRBJ1-6	-	-	TRBV2	TGTGCCAGCAGCTTACACCCTCATAATTCACCCCTCCACTTT	CASSLHPHNSPLHF
TRBJ1-4	-	-	TRBV5-1	TGCGCCAGCAGCCCCCTCGGGACAACTAATGAAAAACTGTTTTTT	CASSPLGTTNEKLFF
TRBJ1-3	-	-	TRBV28	TGTGCCAGCAGCCCACAGGAGAGCTCTGGAAACACCATATATTTT	CASSPQESSGNTIYF
TRBJ1-6	-	-	TRBV5-6	TGTGCCAGCAGCTCGGGGAGTTTGGTTTCACCCCTCCACTTT	CASSSGSLVSPLHF
TRBJ1-6	once	TRBD1	TRBV9	TGTGCCAGCAGCTTCCGGGACAGATATTCACCCCTCCACTTT	CASSFRDRYSPLHF
TRBJ2-1	once	TRBD2	TRBV19	TGTGCCAGTAGTAGCGGGAGCCGTGAGCAGTTCTTC	CASSSGSREQFF
TRBJ2-7	-	TRBD1	TRBV7-9	TGTGCCAGCAGCGAGAGACAGGGCTACGAGCAGTACTTC	CASSERQGYEQYF
TRBJ1-6	-	-	TRBV2	TGTGCCAGCAGTGCGACGAAGGGCGGGAGAATTTCACCCCTCCACTTT	CASSATKGGRISPLHF
TRBJ1-5	-	-	TRBV10-2	TGCGCCAGCAGCCAACAGGGCCAACAGCCCCAGCATTTT	CASSQQGQQPQHF
TRBJ2-2	-	TRBD2	TRBV4-1	TGCGCCAGCAGCCAAGAGGGCCTAGCGGGAGCAACCGGGGAGCTGTTTTTT	CASSQEGLAGATGELFF
TRBJ1-1	-	-	TRBV6-5	TGTGCCAGCTCTATCCAAAGTCTAATGAACACTGAAGCTTTCTTT	CASSIQSLMNTEAFF